The clone carrying this T cell receptor beta chain was recorded only once. Antigen specificity is unknown. Sequencing used immunoSEQ multiplex PCR; TCRdb keeps in-frame clones, though not all of them. In the table there are 10,000 to 15,000 clones, more than 75% of which are singletons. This specimen comes from a study of T cells in localized non-small cell lung cancer. With 11 bases removed from V and 2 bases from J, the gap between germline ends came to 21 bases. CDR1 is MNHNS, CDR2 SASEGT, per germline. This CDR3 is built from 15 residues. Study observations and caveats: A median of around 52 clones ranked among the top 100 in tumor appeared in adjacent lung. Higher blood T cell density tracked longer overall survival. Peak T cell clonality was found in uninvolved adjacent lung, exceeding tumor.

This TCR came from a male donor older than 55 with stage I squamous cell lung carcinoma. The chain recombines TRBV6-1 with TRBJ1-2; D is possibly TRBD1 (5 bases). This specimen was peripheral blood, taken before any cancer treatment. CDR3 in DNA: TGTGCCTCTCAGGGAGGAGGAGGTTTGAACTATGGCTACACCTTC. Translated: CASQGGGGLNYGYTF.